This T cell receptor (beta chain) appears in the sequencing data of a study of T cell responses to AZD1222 COVID-19 vaccine. Germline CDR1 reads SEHNR; CDR2 reads FQNEAQ (reference sequence). V was cut by 4 bases and J by 0 bases, with 12 bases left in between. CDR3 size: 15 residues. Details on this clone: Its specificity is not known.

Study findings and constraints: Dominant at 160-218 and 743-854, vaccine-associated CD4 TCRs also spanned spike. Females outnumbered males among donors, who were mostly white British; clonal diversity was possibly underestimated.

This table comes from immunoSEQ multiplex PCR, and its TCRdb copy is limited to in-frame clones, with some not included. The data contain 100,000 to 110,000 clones, around 87% of them singletons. Sequences were derived from peripheral blood, sampled on day 0 of AZD1222 vaccination. This rearrangement joins TRBV7-9 to TRBJ1-1, with D perhaps matching TRBD1 (6 bases). The receptor was derived from an adult in good health. The CDR3 nucleotides read TGTGCCAGCAGCTCCCGACAGGCGGTGAACACTGAAGCTTTCTTT. Its protein is CASSSRQAVNTEAFF.